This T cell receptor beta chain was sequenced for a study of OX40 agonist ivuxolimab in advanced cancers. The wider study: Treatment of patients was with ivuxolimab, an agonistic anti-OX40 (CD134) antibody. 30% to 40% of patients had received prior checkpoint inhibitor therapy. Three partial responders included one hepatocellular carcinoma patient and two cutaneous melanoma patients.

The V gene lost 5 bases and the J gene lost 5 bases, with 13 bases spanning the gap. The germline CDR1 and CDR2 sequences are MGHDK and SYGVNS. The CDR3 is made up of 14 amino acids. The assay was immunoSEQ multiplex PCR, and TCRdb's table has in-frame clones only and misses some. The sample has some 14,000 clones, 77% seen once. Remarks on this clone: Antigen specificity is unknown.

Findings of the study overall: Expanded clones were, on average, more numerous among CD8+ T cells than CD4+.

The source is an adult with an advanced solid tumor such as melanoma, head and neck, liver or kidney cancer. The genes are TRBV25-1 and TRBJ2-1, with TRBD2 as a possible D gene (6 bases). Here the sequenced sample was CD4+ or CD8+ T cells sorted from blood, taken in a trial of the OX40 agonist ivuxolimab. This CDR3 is CASSWDSSNNEQFF. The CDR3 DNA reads TGTGCCAGCAGTTGGGACTCTTCTAACAATGAGCAGTTCTTC.